In this sample, the clone carrying this T cell receptor beta chain turned up a few times. The data were taken from a study of T cells in Graves' hyperthyroidism and ophthalmopathy. CDR1 is LGHDT, CDR2 YNNKEL, per germline (reference sequence). This CDR3 has 13 amino acids. V was trimmed by 7 bases and J by 3 bases, leaving 12 bases between them. Duration under 3 months, a NOSPECS grade of at least 4, and a Clinical Activity Score of at least 3 characterized the ophthalmopathy patients. TCR beta CDR3 region amplification was performed from RNA transcripts. The primer set for the first-round RT-PCR of the TCR CDR3 was HTBI. TCRdb processed the multiplex PCR reads anew with MiXCR; each CDR3 protein has one entry. The sample carries 600,000 to 650,000 distinct CDR3 sequences, 20% to 25% recorded once.

The sequence derives from a man in his thirties or forties with Graves' ophthalmopathy. The material sequenced was blood. The rearrangement uses TRBV3-1 and TRBJ1-1, with no clear D. The CDR3 reads CASTLTGDTEAFF. For the CDR3, the DNA is TGTGCCAGCACCCTCACTGGGGACACTGAAGCTTTCTTT.